This T cell receptor beta chain was sequenced during a study of control samples from healthy donors and cancer patients. CDR1 is SEHNR, CDR2 FQNEAQ, per germline (reference sequence). This CDR3 is built from 15 residues. Trimming pared 1 base from V and 5 bases from J, leaving 15 bases between. This clone was seen once. Only in-frame clones appear in the TCRdb table, and some are missing; sequencing was by immunoSEQ multiplex PCR. The sample shows about 120,000 clones, 85% to 95% of them seen only once. Sequencing input: blood. The chain couples TRBV7-9 to TRBJ2-7; weak D call: TRBD1 (7 bases). This clonotype was obtained from a man aged 25 to 40 in good health. The CDR3 sequence is CASSLGAAGGNEQYF. As DNA, the CDR3 is TGTGCCAGCAGCTTAGGGGCAGCAGGGGGGAACGAGCAGTACTTC.